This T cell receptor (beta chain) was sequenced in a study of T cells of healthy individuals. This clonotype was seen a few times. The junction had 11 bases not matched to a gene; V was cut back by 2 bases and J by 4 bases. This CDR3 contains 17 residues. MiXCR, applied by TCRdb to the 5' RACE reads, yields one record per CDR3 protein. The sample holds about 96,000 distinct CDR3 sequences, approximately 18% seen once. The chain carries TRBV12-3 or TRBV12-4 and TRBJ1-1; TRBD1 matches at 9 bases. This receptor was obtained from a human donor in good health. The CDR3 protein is CASSLIWGTGIGTEAFF. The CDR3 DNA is TGTGCCAGCAGTTTAATTTGGGGGACAGGGATTGGCACTGAAGCTTTCTTT.